The present T cell receptor beta chain was sequenced within a study of blood T cell repertoires in COVID-19. The CDR3 consists of 15 residues. Germline CDR1 and CDR2: SNHLY and FYNNEI. V dropped 7 bases and J dropped 6 bases, with 20 bases sitting between them. This clone was seen a handful of times. Libraries were prepared by immunoSEQ multiplex PCR; TCRdb keeps only in-frame clonotypes and omits some of them. The table shows some 270,000 clones, with 70% to 90% occurring only once. This sequence was found in a woman in her seventies with acute or convalescent COVID-19. The material sequenced was peripheral blood. This sequence joins TRBV2 and TRBJ2-3; D unclear. In DNA, the CDR3 is TGTGCCAGCACCCTCAGGCCCCCCCGATGGGATACGCAGTATTTT. Protein product: CASTLRPPRWDTQYF.